The rows below give T cell receptor beta chains drawn from one sample of a study of blood T cell repertoires in COVID-19. The protocol was immunoSEQ multiplex PCR, while the TCRdb copy is restricted to in-frame clones and leaves out a portion. The sample contains about 310,000 clones, around nine tenths of which appear only once. Sequencing was performed on peripheral blood. These receptors were obtained from a man aged 45-65 years with active or convalescent COVID-19. Each CDR3 is given with its conserved first and last residue. A D gene is named only where the DNA matches it firmly. Not every row has a clone size; where given, it reads once, few, many or a size class.

>NA|NA|TRBV4-3|TRBJ2-5
CASSQESEGAFGETQYF
TGCGCCAGCAGCCAAGAATCGGAGGGGGCGTTCGGAGAGACCCAGTACTTC
>NA|TRBD2|TRBV13|TRBJ2-1
CASSFTSAYNEQFF
TGTGCCAGCAGCTTCACTAGCGCTTACAATGAGCAGTTCTTC
>once|NA|TRBV6-2/TRBV6-3|TRBJ2-4
CASSYGLAKNIQYF
TGTGCCAGCAGTTACGGCCTAGCCAAAAACATTCAGTACTTC
>NA|TRBD1|TRBV7-3|TRBJ2-6
CASSSPGTGGDGANVLTF
TGTGCCAGCAGCTCCCCCGGGACAGGGGGCGATGGGGCCAACGTCCTGACTTTC
>NA|TRBD1|TRBV30|TRBJ1-1
CAWSVQGSTEAFF
TGTGCCTGGAGTGTACAGGGGTCCACTGAAGCTTTCTTT
>few|NA|TRBV28|TRBJ1-4
CASSLDMTATNEKLFF
TGTGCCAGCAGTTTGGACATGACGGCAACTAATGAAAAACTGTTTTTT
>NA|TRBD1|TRBV7-8|TRBJ1-4
CASSVSWTGNEKLFF
TGTGCCAGCAGCGTTAGCTGGACAGGGAATGAAAAACTGTTTTTT
>NA|NA|TRBV5-6|TRBJ1-1
CASSLVGGGGTEAFF
TGTGCCAGCAGCTTGGTAGGGGGAGGGGGCACTGAAGCTTTCTTT
>NA|TRBD1|TRBV24-1|TRBJ1-1
CATSDSRQGDTEAFF
TGTGCCACCAGTGACTCCCGACAGGGGGACACTGAAGCTTTCTTT
>NA|NA|TRBV19|TRBJ1-5
CASISSGAIRNQPQHF
TGTGCCAGTATATCCTCAGGGGCTATACGCAATCAGCCCCAGCATTTT
>NA|NA|TRBV12-3/TRBV12-4|TRBJ2-3
CASRPTGTDTQYF
TGTGCCAGCAGACCAACTGGCACAGATACGCAGTATTTT
>NA|NA|TRBV7-2|TRBJ1-4
CASSFGGGEKLFF
TGTGCCAGCAGCTTTGGGGGCGGTGAAAAACTGTTTTTT
>NA|TRBD1|TRBV28|TRBJ2-7
CASSLGQGYEQYF
TGTGCCAGCAGTTTGGGACAGGGGTACGAGCAGTACTTC
>NA|NA|TRBV27|TRBJ1-2
CASSSRRFGYGYTF
TGTGCCAGCAGTTCTAGGCGGTTTGGGTATGGCTACACCTTC
>NA|NA|TRBV11-2|TRBJ1-1
CASSLDTGRFRMNTEAFF
TGTGCCAGCAGCTTAGATACGGGGAGGTTCCGAATGAACACTGAAGCTTTCTTT
>NA|NA|TRBV20-1|TRBJ2-3
CSASTSREQYF
TGCAGTGCTAGTACTTCCCGGGAGCAGTATTTT
>NA|TRBD1|TRBV5-6|TRBJ1-5
CASSFGWAGGQPQHF
TGTGCCAGCAGCTTCGGTTGGGCAGGGGGTCAGCCCCAGCATTTT
>NA|NA|TRBV6-4|TRBJ1-2
CATNSGYGYTF
TGTGCCACCAATAGCGGCTATGGCTACACCTTC
>few|NA|TRBV7-2|TRBJ1-1
CASSFGGAPYPLNTEAFF
TGTGCCAGCAGCTTCGGGGGGGCACCCTACCCACTGAACACTGAAGCTTTCTTT
>NA|NA|TRBV28|TRBJ2-7
CASSFYSVRYEQYF
TGTGCCAGCAGTTTTTACTCGGTTCGGTACGAGCAGTACTTC
>NA|NA|TRBV28|TRBJ1-4
CASSRLQQGWGEKLFF
TGTGCCAGCAGCCGCCTTCAACAGGGCTGGGGTGAAAAACTGTTTTTT
>NA|TRBD1|TRBV7-3|TRBJ2-2
CASSSQGANTGELFF
TGTGCCAGCAGCTCTCAGGGGGCAAATACCGGGGAGCTGTTTTTT
>NA|NA|TRBV4-2|TRBJ2-3
CASSQKAPLSSMRRDTDTQYF
TGTGCCAGCAGCCAAAAAGCCCCGCTATCGTCGATGAGGAGAGACACAGATACGCAGTATTTT
>NA|NA|TRBV6-5|TRBJ2-7
CASSYVGGEQYF
TGTGCCAGCAGTTACGTCGGGGGTGAGCAGTACTTC
>NA|NA|TRBV7-2|TRBJ2-1
CASSSRGDAEQFF
TGTGCCAGCAGCTCTAGGGGCGACGCGGAGCAGTTCTTC
>NA|NA|TRBV3-1/TRBV3-2|TRBJ1-2
CASSYRELYGYTF
TGTGCCAGCAGCTACAGGGAACTCTATGGCTACACCTTC
>once|NA|TRBV12-3/TRBV12-4|TRBJ2-7
CASSQTGYEQYF
TGTGCCAGCAGTCAAACAGGTTACGAGCAGTACTTC
>NA|NA|TRBV7-2|TRBJ1-5
CASSLVWEFNQPQHF
TGTGCCAGCAGCTTAGTCTGGGAGTTCAATCAGCCCCAGCATTTT
>NA|NA|TRBV6-5|TRBJ1-6
CASSYGGASPLHF
TGTGCCAGCAGTTACGGAGGGGCTTCACCCCTCCACTTT
>NA|NA|TRBV5-4|TRBJ1-2
CASSRGGSNYGYTF
TGTGCCAGCAGCCGCGGGGGTTCTAACTATGGCTACACCTTC
>NA|TRBD2|TRBV6-5|TRBJ2-1
CASSRTSGGYNEQFF
TGTGCCAGCAGCCGCACTAGCGGGGGCTACAATGAGCAGTTCTTC
>NA|NA|TRBV5-6|TRBJ1-5
CASSLFGANNQPQHF
TGTGCCAGCAGCTTGTTTGGGGCGAACAATCAGCCCCAGCATTTT
>NA|NA|TRBV2|TRBJ1-2
CASSVSGSHGYTF
TGTGCCAGCAGTGTTTCAGGGTCCCATGGCTACACCTTC
>NA|NA|TRBV6-1|TRBJ2-3
CASSEQGRTDTQYF
TGTGCCAGCAGTGAACAGGGTAGGACAGATACGCAGTATTTT
>NA|TRBD1|TRBV2|TRBJ2-7
CASSEPQGAYEQYF
TGTGCCAGCAGTGAACCGCAGGGGGCGTACGAGCAGTACTTC
>NA|NA|TRBV15|TRBJ1-1
CATSRDREGLFTEAFF
TGTGCCACCAGCAGAGATAGGGAGGGTTTGTTCACTGAAGCTTTCTTT
>NA|NA|TRBV19|TRBJ1-2
CASSRLGQKSYGYTF
TGTGCCAGTAGTAGACTCGGACAGAAGTCCTATGGCTACACCTTC
>NA|TRBD1|TRBV10-3|TRBJ2-6
CAARQQGAGGANVLTF
TGTGCCGCAAGACAACAGGGGGCTGGTGGGGCCAACGTCCTGACTTTC
>NA|NA|TRBV7-9|TRBJ1-2
CASSFAAALYGYTF
TGTGCCAGCAGCTTTGCGGCGGCACTCTATGGCTACACCTTC
>NA|NA|TRBV30|TRBJ1-3
CAWRTMGGNTIYF
TGTGCCTGGAGGACCATGGGCGGAAACACCATATATTTT
>NA|TRBD1|TRBV4-2|TRBJ1-2
CASSQDPTGELDGYTF
TGTGCCAGCAGCCAAGATCCCACAGGGGAGTTGGATGGCTACACCTTC